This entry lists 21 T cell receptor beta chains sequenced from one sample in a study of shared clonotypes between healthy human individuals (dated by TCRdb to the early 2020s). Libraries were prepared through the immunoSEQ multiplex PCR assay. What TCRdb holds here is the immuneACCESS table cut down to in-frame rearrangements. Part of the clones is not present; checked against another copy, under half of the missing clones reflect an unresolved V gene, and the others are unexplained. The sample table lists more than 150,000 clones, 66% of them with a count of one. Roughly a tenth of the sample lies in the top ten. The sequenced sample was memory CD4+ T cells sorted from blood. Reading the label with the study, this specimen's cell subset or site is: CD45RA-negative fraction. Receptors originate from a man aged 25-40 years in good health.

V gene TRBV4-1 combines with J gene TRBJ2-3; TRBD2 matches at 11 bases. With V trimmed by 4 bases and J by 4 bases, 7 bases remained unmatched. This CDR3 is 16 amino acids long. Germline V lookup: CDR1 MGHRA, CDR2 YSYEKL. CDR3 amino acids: CASSRAGTSGSDTQYF. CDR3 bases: TGCGCCAGCAGCCGGGCCGGGACTAGCGGTTCAGATACGCAGTATTTT.

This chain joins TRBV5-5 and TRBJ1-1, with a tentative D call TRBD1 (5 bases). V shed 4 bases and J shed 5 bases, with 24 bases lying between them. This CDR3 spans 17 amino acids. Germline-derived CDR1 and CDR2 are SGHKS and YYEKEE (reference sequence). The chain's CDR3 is CASSHRLGRRRMTEAFF. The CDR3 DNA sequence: TGTGCCAGCAGCCACCGTTTGGGGCGCCGGAGGATGACTGAAGCTTTCTTT.

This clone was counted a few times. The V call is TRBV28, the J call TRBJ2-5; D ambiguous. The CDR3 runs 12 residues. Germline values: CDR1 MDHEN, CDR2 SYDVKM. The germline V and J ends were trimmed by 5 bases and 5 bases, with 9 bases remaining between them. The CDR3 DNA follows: TGTGCCAGCAGTCCCCCTAGGGAGACCCAGTACTTC. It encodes CASSPPRETQYF.

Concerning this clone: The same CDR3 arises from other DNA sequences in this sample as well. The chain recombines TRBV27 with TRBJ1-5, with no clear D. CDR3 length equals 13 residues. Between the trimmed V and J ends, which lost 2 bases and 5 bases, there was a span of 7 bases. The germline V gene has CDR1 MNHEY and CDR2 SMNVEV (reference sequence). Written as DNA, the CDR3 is TGTGCCAGCAGTTTAATCTTCGATCAGCCCCAGCATTTT. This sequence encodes CASSLIFDQPQHF.

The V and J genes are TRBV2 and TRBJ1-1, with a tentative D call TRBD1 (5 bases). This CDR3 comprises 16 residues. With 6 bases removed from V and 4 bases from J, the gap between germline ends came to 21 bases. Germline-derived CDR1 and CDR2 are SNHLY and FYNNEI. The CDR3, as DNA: TGTGCCAGCAGGGCGCTAGTGAGGGGCGCGGGCACTGAAGCTTTCTTT. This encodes CASRALVRGAGTEAFF. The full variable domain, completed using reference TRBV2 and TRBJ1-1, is EPEVTQTPSHQVTQMGQEVILRCVPISNHLYFYWYRQILGQKVEFLVSFYNNEISEKSEIFDDQFSVERPDGSNFTLKIRSTKLEDSAMYFCASRALVRGAGTEAFFGQGTRLTVV.

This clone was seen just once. The CDR3: CASVSLRPGAKDNTIYF. The CDR3 nucleotides read TGTGCCAGCGTCAGCTTAAGACCAGGGGCAAAGGATAACACCATATATTTT. The V gene is TRBV7-8, the J gene TRBJ1-3; TRBD1 is a possible D gene (6 bases). The CDR3 contains 17 residues. The germline V gene encodes CDR1 SGHVS and CDR2 FQNEAQ. With 8 bases removed from V and 7 bases from J, the gap between germline ends came to 27 bases.

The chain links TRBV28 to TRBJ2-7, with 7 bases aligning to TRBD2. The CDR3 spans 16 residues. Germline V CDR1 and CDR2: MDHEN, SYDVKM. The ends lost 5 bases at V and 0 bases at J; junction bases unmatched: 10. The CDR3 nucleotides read TGTGCCAGCAGTCGACCGGCCGGCGGGGGCTCCTACGAGCAGTACTTC. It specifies CASSRPAGGGSYEQYF.

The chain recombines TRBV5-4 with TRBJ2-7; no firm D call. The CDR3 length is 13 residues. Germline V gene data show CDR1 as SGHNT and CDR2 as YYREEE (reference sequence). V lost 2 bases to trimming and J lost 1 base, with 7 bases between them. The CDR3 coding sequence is TGTGCCAGCAGCTTAGGGCAATCCTACGAGCAGTACTTC. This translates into CASSLGQSYEQYF.

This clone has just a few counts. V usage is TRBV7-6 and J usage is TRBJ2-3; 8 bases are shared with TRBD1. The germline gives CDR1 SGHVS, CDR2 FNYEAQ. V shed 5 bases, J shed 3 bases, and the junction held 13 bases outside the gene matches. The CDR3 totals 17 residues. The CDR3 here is CASSQGAVAGRTDTQYF. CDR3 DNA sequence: TGTGCCAGCAGCCAGGGGGCGGTAGCTGGGAGAACAGATACGCAGTATTTT.

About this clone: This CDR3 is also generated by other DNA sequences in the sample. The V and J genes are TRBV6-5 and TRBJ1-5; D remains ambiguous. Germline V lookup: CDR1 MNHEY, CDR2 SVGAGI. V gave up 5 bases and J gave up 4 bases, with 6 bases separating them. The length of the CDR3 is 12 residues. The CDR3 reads CASSRDNQPQHF. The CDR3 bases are TGTGCCAGCAGTCGGGATAATCAGCCCCAGCATTTT.

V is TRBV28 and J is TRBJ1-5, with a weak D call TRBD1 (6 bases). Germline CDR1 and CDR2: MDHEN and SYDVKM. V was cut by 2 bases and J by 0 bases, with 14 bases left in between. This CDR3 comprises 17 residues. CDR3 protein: CASSLPGDTYSNQPQHF. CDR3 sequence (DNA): TGTGCCAGCAGTTTACCAGGGGACACTTATAGCAATCAGCCCCAGCATTTT.

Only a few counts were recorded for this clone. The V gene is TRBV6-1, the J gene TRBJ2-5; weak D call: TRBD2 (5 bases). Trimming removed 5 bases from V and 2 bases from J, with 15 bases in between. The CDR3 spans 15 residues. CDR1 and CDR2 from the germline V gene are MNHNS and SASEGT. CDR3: CASSPRVGSQETQYF. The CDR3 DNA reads TGTGCCAGCAGTCCGAGGGTGGGCTCTCAAGAGACCCAGTACTTC.

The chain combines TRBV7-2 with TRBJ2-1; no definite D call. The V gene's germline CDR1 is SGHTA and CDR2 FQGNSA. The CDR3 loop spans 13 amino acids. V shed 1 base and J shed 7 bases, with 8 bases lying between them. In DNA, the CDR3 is TGTGCCAGCAGCTTAGAGCCGCGAAATGAGCAGTTCTTC. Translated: CASSLEPRNEQFF.

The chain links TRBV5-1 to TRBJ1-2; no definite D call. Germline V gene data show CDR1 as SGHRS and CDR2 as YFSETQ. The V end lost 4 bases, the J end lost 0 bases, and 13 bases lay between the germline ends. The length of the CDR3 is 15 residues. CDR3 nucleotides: TGCGCCAGCAGCCCCGATGTGAGTCCTAACTATGGCTACACCTTC. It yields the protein CASSPDVSPNYGYTF.

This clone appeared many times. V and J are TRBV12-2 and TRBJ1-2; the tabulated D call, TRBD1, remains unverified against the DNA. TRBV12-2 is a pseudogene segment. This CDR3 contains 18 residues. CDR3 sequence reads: CASRLSLARGTAVYGYTF. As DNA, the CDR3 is TGTGCAAGTCGCTTAAGCCTGGCTAGGGGGACAGCTGTCTATGGCTACACCTTC.

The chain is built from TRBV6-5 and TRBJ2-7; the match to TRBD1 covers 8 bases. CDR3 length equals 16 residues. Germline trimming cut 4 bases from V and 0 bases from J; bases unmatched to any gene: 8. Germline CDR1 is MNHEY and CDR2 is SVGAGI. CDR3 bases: TGTGCCAGCAGTTCCCTCCGACAGGGGCACTCCTACGAGCAGTACTTC. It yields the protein CASSSLRQGHSYEQYF.

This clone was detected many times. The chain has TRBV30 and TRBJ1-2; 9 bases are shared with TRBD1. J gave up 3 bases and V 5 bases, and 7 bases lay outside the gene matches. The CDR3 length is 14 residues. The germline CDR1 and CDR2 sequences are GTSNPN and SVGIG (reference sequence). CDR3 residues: CAWDPGQGYYGYTF. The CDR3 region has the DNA TGTGCCTGGGACCCGGGACAGGGATACTATGGCTACACCTTC. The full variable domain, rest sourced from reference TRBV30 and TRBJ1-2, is SQTIHQWPATLVQPVGSPLSLECTVEGTSNPNLYWYRQAAGRGLQLLFYSVGIGQISSEVPQNLSASRPQDRQFILSSKKLLLSDSGFYLCAWDPGQGYYGYTFGSGTRLTVV.

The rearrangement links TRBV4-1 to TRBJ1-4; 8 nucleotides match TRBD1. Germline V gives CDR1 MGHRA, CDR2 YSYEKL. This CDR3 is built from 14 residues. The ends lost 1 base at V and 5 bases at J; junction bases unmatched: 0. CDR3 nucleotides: TGCGCCAGCAGCCAAGGGACAGGGAATGAAAAACTGTTTTTT. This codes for CASSQGTGNEKLFF.

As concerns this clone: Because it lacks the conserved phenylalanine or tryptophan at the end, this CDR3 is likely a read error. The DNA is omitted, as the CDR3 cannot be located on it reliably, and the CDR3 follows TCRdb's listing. CDR3 in amino acids: CASSDPIPGHIFRVRTA. This chain links TRBV6-4 with TRBJ2-7; TRBD1 is taken as the D call from the table, unchecked against the DNA. The germline CDR1 and CDR2 sequences are MRHNA and SNTAGT. A total of 17 residues make up the CDR3, ends included.

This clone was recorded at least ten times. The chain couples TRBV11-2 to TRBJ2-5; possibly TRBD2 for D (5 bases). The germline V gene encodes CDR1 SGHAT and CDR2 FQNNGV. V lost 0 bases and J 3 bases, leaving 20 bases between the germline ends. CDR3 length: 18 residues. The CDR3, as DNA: TGTGCCAGCAGCTTAGATCTAACCCCGACTATAAGCGAAGAGACCCAGTACTTC. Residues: CASSLDLTPTISEETQYF. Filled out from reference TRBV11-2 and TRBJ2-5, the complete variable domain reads EAGVAQSPRYKIIEKRQSVAFWCNPISGHATLYWYQQILGQGPKLLIQFQNNGVVDDSQLPKDRFSAERLKGVDSTLKIQPAKLEDSAVYLCASSLDLTPTISEETQYFGPGTRLLVL.

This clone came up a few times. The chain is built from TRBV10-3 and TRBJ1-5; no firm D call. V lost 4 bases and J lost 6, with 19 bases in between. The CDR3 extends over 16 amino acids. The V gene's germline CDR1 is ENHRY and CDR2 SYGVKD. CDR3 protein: CAISGSYNTAGQPQHF. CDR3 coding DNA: TGTGCCATCAGTGGCAGCTACAATACAGCAGGTCAGCCCCAGCATTTT.